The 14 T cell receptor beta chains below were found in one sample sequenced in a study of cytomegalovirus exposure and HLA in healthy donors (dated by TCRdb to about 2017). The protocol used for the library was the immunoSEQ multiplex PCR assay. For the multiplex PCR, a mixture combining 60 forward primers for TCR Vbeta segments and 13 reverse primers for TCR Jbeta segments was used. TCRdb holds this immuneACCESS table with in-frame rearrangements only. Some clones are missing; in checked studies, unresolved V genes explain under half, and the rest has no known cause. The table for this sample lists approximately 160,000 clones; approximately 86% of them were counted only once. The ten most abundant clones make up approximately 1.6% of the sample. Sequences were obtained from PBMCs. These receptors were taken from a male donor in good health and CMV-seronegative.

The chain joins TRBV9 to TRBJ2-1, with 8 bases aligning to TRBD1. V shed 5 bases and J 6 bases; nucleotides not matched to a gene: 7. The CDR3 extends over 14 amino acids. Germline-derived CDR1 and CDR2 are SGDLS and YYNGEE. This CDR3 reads CASSPQGVGNEQFF. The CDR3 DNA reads TGTGCCAGCAGTCCACAGGGGGTAGGCAATGAGCAGTTCTTC.

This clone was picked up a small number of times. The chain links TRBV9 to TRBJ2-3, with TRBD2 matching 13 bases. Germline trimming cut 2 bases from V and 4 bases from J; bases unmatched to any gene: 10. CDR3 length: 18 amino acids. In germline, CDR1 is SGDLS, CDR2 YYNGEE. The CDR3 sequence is CASSVTSGRSGSADTQYF. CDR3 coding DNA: TGTGCCAGCAGCGTGACTAGCGGGAGGTCCGGGTCGGCAGATACGCAGTATTTT. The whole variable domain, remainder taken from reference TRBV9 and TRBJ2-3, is DSGVTQTPKHLITATGQRVTLRCSPRSGDLSVYWYQQSLDQGLQFLIQYYNGEERAKGNILERFSAQQFPDLHSELNLSSLELGDSALYFCASSVTSGRSGSADTQYFGPGTRLTVL.

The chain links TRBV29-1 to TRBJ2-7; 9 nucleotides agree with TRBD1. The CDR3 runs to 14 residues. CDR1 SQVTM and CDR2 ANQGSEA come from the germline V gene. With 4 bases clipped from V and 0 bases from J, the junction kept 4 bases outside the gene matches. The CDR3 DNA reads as TGCAGCGTTGCCCGGGACAGGGCCTCCTACGAGCAGTACTTC. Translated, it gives CSVARDRASYEQYF.

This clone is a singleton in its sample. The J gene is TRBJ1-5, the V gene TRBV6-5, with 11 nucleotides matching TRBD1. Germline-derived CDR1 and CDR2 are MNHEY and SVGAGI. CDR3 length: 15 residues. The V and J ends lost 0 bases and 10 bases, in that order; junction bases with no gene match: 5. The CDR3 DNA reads TGTGCCAGCAGTTACTCCGGGACAGGGGGGTCCCCCCAGCATTTT. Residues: CASSYSGTGGSPQHF.

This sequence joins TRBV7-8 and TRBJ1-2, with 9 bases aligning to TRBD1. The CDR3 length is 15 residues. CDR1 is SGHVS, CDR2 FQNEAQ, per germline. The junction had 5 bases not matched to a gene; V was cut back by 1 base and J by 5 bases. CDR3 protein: CASSLDGQGMYGYTF. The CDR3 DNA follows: TGTGCCAGCAGCTTAGACGGACAGGGGATGTATGGCTACACCTTC.

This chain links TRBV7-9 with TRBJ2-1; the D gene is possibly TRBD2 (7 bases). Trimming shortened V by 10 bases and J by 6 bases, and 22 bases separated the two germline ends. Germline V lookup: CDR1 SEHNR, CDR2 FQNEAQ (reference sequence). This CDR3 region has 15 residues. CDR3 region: CAITRGGVVANEQFF. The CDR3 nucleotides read TGTGCCATCACGAGGGGGGGTGTCGTGGCCAATGAGCAGTTCTTC.

CDR3: CASSLDGRTQETQYF. CDR3 in DNA: TGTGCCAGCAGCTTAGACGGCAGGACACAAGAGACCCAGTACTTC. The chain has TRBV7-2 and TRBJ2-5, with a weak D call TRBD1 (5 bases). Per the germline V gene, CDR1 is SGHTA and CDR2 is FQGNSA. V lost 1 base, J lost 2 bases, and 11 bases lay in between. This CDR3 comprises 15 residues.

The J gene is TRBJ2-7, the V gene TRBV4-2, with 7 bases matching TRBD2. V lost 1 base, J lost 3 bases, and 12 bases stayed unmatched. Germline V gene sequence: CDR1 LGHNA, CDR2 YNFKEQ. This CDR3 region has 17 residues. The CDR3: CASSQVWSGGGFYEQYF. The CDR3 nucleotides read TGTGCCAGCAGCCAAGTCTGGTCGGGCGGGGGTTTCTACGAGCAGTACTTC.

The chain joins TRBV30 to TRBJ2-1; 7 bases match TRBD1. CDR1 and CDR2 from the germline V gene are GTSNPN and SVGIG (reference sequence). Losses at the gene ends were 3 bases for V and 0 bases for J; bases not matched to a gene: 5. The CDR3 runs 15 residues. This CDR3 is CAWSRQGSSYNEQFF. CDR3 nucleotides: TGTGCCTGGAGCCGACAGGGAAGCTCCTACAATGAGCAGTTCTTC. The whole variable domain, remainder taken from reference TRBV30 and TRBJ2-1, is SQTIHQWPATLVQPVGSPLSLECTVEGTSNPNLYWYRQAAGRGLQLLFYSVGIGQISSEVPQNLSASRPQDRQFILSSKKLLLSDSGFYLCAWSRQGSSYNEQFFGPGTRLTVL.

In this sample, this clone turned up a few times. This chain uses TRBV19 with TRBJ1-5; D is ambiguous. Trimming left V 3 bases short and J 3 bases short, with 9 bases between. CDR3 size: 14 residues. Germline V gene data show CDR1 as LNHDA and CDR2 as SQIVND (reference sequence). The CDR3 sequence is CASSIGQANQPQHF. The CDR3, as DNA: TGTGCCAGTAGTATTGGGCAGGCCAATCAGCCCCAGCATTTT.

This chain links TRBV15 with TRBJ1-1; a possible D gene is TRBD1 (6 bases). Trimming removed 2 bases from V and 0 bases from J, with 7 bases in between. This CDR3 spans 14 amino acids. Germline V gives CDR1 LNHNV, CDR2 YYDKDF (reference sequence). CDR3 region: CATSRNRVNTEAFF. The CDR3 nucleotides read TGTGCCACCAGCAGAAACAGGGTGAACACTGAAGCTTTCTTT.

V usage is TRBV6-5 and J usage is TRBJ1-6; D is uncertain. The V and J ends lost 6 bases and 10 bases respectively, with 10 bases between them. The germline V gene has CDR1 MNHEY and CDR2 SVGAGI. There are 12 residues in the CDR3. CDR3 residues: CASRMNQSPLHF. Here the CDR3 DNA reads TGTGCCAGCAGGATGAATCAGTCACCCCTCCACTTT.

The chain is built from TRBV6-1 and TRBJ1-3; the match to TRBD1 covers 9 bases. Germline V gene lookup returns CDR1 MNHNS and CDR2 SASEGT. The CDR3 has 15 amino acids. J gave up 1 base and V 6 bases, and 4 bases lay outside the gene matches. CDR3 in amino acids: CASRGQGVSGNTIYF. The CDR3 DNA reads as TGTGCCAGCAGGGGACAGGGAGTTTCTGGAAACACCATATATTTT.

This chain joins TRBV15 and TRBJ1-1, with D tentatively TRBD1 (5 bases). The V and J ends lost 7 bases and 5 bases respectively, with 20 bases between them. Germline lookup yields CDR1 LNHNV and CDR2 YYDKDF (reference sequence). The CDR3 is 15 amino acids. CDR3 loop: CATTETVTRGTEAFF. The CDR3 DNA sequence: TGTGCCACCACCGAGACAGTCACGCGAGGTACTGAAGCTTTCTTT.